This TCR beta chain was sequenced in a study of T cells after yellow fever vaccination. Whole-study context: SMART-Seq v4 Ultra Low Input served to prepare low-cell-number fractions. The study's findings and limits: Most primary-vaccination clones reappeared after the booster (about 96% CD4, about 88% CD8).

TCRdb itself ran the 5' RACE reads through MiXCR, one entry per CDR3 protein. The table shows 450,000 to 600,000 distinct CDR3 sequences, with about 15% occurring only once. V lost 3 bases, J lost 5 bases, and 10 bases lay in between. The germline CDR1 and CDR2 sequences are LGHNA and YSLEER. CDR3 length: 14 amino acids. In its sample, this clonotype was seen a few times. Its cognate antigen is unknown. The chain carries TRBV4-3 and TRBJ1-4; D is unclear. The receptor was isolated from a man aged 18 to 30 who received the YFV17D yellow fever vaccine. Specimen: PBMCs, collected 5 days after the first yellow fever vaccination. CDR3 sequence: CASSHERANEKLFF. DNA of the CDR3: TGCGCCAGCAGCCATGAAAGGGCCAATGAAAAACTGTTTTTT.